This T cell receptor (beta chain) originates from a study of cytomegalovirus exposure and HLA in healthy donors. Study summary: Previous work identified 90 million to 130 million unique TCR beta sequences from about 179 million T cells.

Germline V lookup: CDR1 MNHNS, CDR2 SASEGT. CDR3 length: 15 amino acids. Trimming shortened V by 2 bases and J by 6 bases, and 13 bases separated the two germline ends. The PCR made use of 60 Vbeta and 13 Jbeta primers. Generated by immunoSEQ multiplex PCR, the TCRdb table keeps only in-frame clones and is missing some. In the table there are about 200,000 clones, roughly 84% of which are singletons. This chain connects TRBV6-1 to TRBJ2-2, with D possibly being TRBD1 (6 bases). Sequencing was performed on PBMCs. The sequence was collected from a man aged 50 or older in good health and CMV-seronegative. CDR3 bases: TGTGCCAGCAGTGAACAGGGGCCGGTCCCCGGGGAGCTGTTTTTT. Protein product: CASSEQGPVPGELFF.